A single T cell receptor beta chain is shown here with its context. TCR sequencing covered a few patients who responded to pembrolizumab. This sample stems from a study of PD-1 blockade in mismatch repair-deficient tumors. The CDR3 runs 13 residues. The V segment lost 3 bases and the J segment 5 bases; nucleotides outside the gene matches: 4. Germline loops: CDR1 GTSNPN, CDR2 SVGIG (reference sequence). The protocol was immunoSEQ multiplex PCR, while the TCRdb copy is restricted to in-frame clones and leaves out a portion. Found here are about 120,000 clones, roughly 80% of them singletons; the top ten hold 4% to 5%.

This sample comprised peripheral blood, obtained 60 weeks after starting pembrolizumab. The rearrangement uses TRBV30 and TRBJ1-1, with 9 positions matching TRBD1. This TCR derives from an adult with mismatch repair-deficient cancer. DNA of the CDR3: TGTGCCTGGAGCCCAGGGACAGGGACTGAAGCTTTCTTT. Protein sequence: CAWSPGTGTEAFF. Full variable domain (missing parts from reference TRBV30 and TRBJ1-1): SQTIHQWPATLVQPVGSPLSLECTVEGTSNPNLYWYRQAAGRGLQLLFYSVGIGQISSEVPQNLSASRPQDRQFILSSKKLLLSDSGFYLCAWSPGTGTEAFFGQGTRLTVV.